The clone carrying this TCR beta chain was seen a few times. Its antigen is not known. The data were taken from a study of post-analysis software for immune sequencing data. Study details: Recorded subtypes: relapsing-remitting, secondary progressive, progressive-relapsing; some patients unannotated. Study conclusions and caveats: Relative to controls, patients had a few TRBV segments at higher frequency, with TRBV5-6, TRBV5-1 and TRBV20-1 among these. Comparison with controls showed significantly lower normalized Chao1 diversity in multiple sclerosis patients.

Presence of unique molecular identifiers characterized the TCR beta cDNA libraries. From the PCR reads, TCRdb called clonotypes with MiXCR, one entry per CDR3 protein. In the table there are fewer than 850,000 distinct CDR3 sequences, roughly 27% of which are singletons. The CDR3 is 13 residues long. V was pared by 6 bases and J by 7 bases, with 15 bases between. The germline V gene has CDR1 SNHLY and CDR2 FYNNEI. The V gene is TRBV2, the J gene TRBJ2-5; possibly TRBD2 for D (5 bases). The sequencing sample was made of blood. The TCR sequence derives from a girl aged 10 to 17 with multiple sclerosis. The CDR3 region is CASSKILDGTQYF. Here the CDR3 DNA reads TGTGCCAGCAGCAAGATACTAGACGGGACCCAGTACTTC.